This T cell receptor (beta chain) appears in the sequencing data of a study of naive and memory T cell subsets. Study outcomes and limitations: This RNA-based method may be sensitive to activation-related transcript changes.

Whole-blood samples were about 2.5 ml of peripheral blood from healthy adult volunteers. Reverse transcription used DNase-treated unsorted total RNA, aiming for roughly 1 to 1,100 ng. There are many counts of this clonotype. Its cognate antigen is unknown. The V gene's germline CDR1 is MDHEN and CDR2 SYDVKM. Trimming cost V 5 bases and J 2 bases; bases outside gene matches: 4. The CDR3 is 14 amino acids. Blood and skin TCR RNA was reverse transcribed with alpha and beta constant primers. Four PCR rounds used nested alpha and beta constant region primers plus the SP2 primer. TCRdb fed the 5' RACE reads into MiXCR, producing one record per CDR3 protein. The data hold 20,000 to 25,000 distinct CDR3 sequences, with 4% to 5% observed a single time.

This rearrangement joins TRBV28 to TRBJ2-7, with 9 nucleotides matching TRBD2. The TCR was taken from a male donor in good health. The CDR3 here is CASSLAGQTYEQYF. CDR3 nucleotides: TGTGCCAGCAGTCTAGCGGGACAGACCTACGAGCAGTACTTC.